This entry lists 9 T cell receptor beta chains sequenced from one sample in a study of vaccination effects on CD4 cells after COVID-19. Sequencing followed a ViraFEST assay step that expanded antigen-specific CD4+ T cells with viral peptide pools. The authors isolated CD4+ T cells after around 9 days of culture. Two-dose BNT162b2 or mRNA-1273 vaccination was given to participants. TCRdb keeps only in-frame clones here, not all; method: immunoSEQ multiplex PCR. The sample lists around 65,000 clones; 60% to 75% were seen once. What these receptors recognize is not known. Source: CD4+ T cells from PBMCs cultured with HCoV-229E spike peptides, taken after COVID-19 vaccination. Receptors were obtained from a human donor who received a COVID-19 vaccine.

The chain uses TRBV9 and TRBJ2-5; 11 nucleotides align to TRBD2. CDR3 size: 16 residues. CDR1 SGDLS and CDR2 YYNGEE come from the germline V gene. V shed 4 bases and J 0 bases; nucleotides not matched to a gene: 5. The CDR3 region is CASSSASGGNQETQYF. Here the CDR3 DNA reads TGTGCCAGCAGCTCCGCTAGCGGGGGGAACCAAGAGACCCAGTACTTC.

The chain combines TRBV28 with TRBJ2-1; 10 bases align to TRBD2. Germline V gene sequence: CDR1 MDHEN, CDR2 SYDVKM. This CDR3 is 15 amino acids long. The junction had 10 bases not matched to a gene; V was cut back by 3 bases and J by 11 bases. The CDR3 here is CASSFQLQLAGQQFF. Written as DNA, the CDR3 is TGTGCCAGCAGTTTTCAATTACAACTAGCGGGGCAGCAGTTCTTC.

This clone was counted only a few times. CDR3 amino acids: CASSQDGWSYNSPLHF. The CDR3 coding sequence is TGCGCCAGCAGCCAAGATGGCTGGAGTTATAATTCACCCCTCCACTTT. The V and J genes are TRBV4-1 and TRBJ1-6; D is unresolved. V shed 0 bases and J shed 4 bases, with 10 bases lying between them. There are 16 residues in the CDR3. Germline-derived CDR1 and CDR2 are MGHRA and YSYEKL.

The chain carries TRBV14 and TRBJ2-1; possibly TRBD2 for D (7 bases). This CDR3 spans 12 amino acids. Germline CDR1 SGHDN, CDR2 FVKESK. V lost 8 bases and J lost 8, with 13 bases in between. This CDR3 is CASGGAFDEQFF. CDR3 sequence (DNA): TGTGCCAGCGGGGGGGCCTTCGATGAGCAGTTCTTC.

The V and J genes are TRBV4-1 and TRBJ2-3; D might be TRBD2 (6 bases). Trimming shortened V by 2 bases and J by 4 bases, and 19 bases separated the two germline ends. The CDR3 covers 17 residues. In germline, CDR1 is MGHRA, CDR2 YSYEKL. DNA for the CDR3: TGCGCCAGCAGCCAACAGCCGATGGCCCGGGGGTCAGATACGCAGTATTTT. It yields the protein CASSQQPMARGSDTQYF.

This clone was seen a handful of times. The V and J genes are TRBV5-4 and TRBJ1-5; TRBD1 is a possible D gene (6 bases). V lost 3 bases and J lost 0, with 13 bases in between. Germline CDR1 reads SGHNT; CDR2 reads YYREEE (reference sequence). This CDR3 comprises 16 residues. The CDR3 spells CASSSGGAGSNQPQHF. In nucleotides, the CDR3 is TGTGCCAGCAGCTCCGGGGGGGCGGGTAGCAATCAGCCCCAGCATTTT.

This clone turned up a few times. V is TRBV7-8 and J is TRBJ2-7; TRBD1 aligns across 8 bases. This CDR3 region has 14 residues. Germline CDR1 reads SGHVS; CDR2 reads FQNEAQ. Trimming took 5 bases from V and 9 from J; bases not matched to a gene: 12. Here the CDR3 reads CASSASMGQGAQYV. CDR3 in DNA: TGTGCCAGCAGCGCCTCTATGGGGCAGGGGGCGCAGTACGTC.

V is TRBV6-4 and J is TRBJ2-1; no definite D call. From germline, CDR1 is MRHNA and CDR2 SNTAGT. This CDR3 contains 12 residues. Between the trimmed V and J ends, which lost 3 bases and 9 bases, there was a span of 9 bases. The CDR3 region is CASSDSFSEQFF. In DNA, the CDR3 is TGTGCCAGCAGTGATAGTTTTTCTGAGCAGTTCTTC.

The DNA for the CDR3 is TGTGCCAGCAGATACCTGAGGAGCTCCTATAATTCACCCCTCCACTTT. Its translation is CASRYLRSSYNSPLHF. J is TRBJ1-6 and V is TRBV28; D is uncertain. This CDR3 is built from 16 residues. Germline loops: CDR1 MDHEN, CDR2 SYDVKM. Trimming left V 6 bases short and J 0 bases short, with 12 bases between.